The clone carrying this T cell receptor (beta chain) appeared a single time. This table comes from immunoSEQ multiplex PCR, and its TCRdb copy is limited to in-frame clones, with some not included. The table records roughly 230,000 clones, around 90% of them present only once. After removal of 3 bases from V and 5 bases from J, the junction contained 6 bases not matched to a gene. Germline CDR1 is SGDLS and CDR2 is YYNGEE. This CDR3 is 17 amino acids long. This entry comes from a study of blood T cell repertoires in COVID-19. The origin of this receptor is a human donor in a cohort sampled during active COVID-19. Material for sequencing was peripheral blood. The chain has TRBV9 and TRBJ2-2; 14 bases map to TRBD2. Here the CDR3 DNA reads TGTGCCAGCAGCGGGGGACTAGCGGGAGTCCCAACCGGGGAGCTGTTTTTT. Its protein product is CASSGGLAGVPTGELFF. The full variable domain, in which reference TRBV9 and TRBJ2-2 provide the parts outside the CDR3, is DSGVTQTPKHLITATGQRVTLRCSPRSGDLSVYWYQQSLDQGLQFLIQYYNGEERAKGNILERFSAQQFPDLHSELNLSSLELGDSALYFCASSGGLAGVPTGELFFGEGSRLTVL.